This is a list of T cell receptor beta chains from one sample in a study of T cell responses to AZD1222 COVID-19 vaccine. Assay: immunoSEQ multiplex PCR; the TCRdb copy retains only in-frame clones and omits some. The sample shows 120,000 or so clones, 85% to 90% of them seen only once. Sequencing used peripheral blood, obtained on day 0 of AZD1222 vaccination. The receptors derive from an adult in good health. CDR3s include the opening cysteine and the closing phenylalanine or tryptophan. Expanded clones are given a class, and other clones once, few, many or no size at all.

-	TRBV6-5	15	TRBJ2-5	CASSYGLAGTETQYF
-	TRBV28	16	TRBJ1-5	CASSLFRTLSNQPQHF
-	TRBV19	14	TRBJ2-2	CASRMAWETGELFF
-	TRBV9	17	TRBJ2-5	CASSVATSLAGGETQYF
-	TRBV6-6	15	TRBJ2-5	CASSLPRVGRETQYF
-	TRBV2	15	TRBJ1-5	CASSERGTGNQPQHF
-	TRBV6-5	13	TRBJ2-5	CATKGEMAETQYF
-	TRBV29-1	15	TRBJ2-1	CSVVSGSSSYNEQFF
once	TRBV7-6	15	TRBJ1-4	CASSTQGARGEKLFF
-	TRBV3-1/TRBV3-2	13	TRBJ1-4	CASSQSVGGPMLF
once	TRBV3-1/TRBV3-2	13	TRBJ1-5	CASSQNVGQPQHF
-	TRBV24-1	15	TRBJ2-3	CATSDSGAGTDTQYF
-	TRBV10-3	14	TRBJ1-5	CAISRQGGDQPQHF
-	TRBV11-2	16	TRBJ2-5	CASSLEGGSIQETQYF